This entry lists 31 T cell receptor beta chains sequenced from one sample in a study of tumor-infiltrating lymphocytes in primary liver carcinoma (dated by TCRdb to 2016 to 2017). Without any cell sorting, total RNA and DNA were co-extracted from approximately 20-30 mg of bulk tissue using the AllPrep DNA/RNA mini kit. For sequencing, an Illumina HiSeq 2500 was employed. Starting from about 500 ng total RNA, TCRbeta-specific cDNA was produced by reverse transcription with a constant-region primer and ProtoScript II reverse transcriptase. Three nested multiplex PCR rounds, following a slightly modified ARM-PCR procedure, were used to build the TCRbeta libraries. Each of the first two PCR rounds ran for approximately 10 cycles and used multiplex TRBV1-TRBV30 forward primers together with a Cbeta reverse primer. Using fastp at Q25 and MiXCR, TCRdb reprocessed the public reads and kept productive beta chains. Rows are unified per CDR3 protein, each entry keeping the most common DNA and genes. Present in this sample are some 180,000 distinct CDR3 sequences, around 85% of which were seen just once. The top ten hold approximately 18% of the sample.

Sequenced sample: tumor tissue from primary liver carcinoma. The receptors derive from a middle-aged man with primary liver carcinoma and hepatitis B virus infection.

J is TRBJ2-2 and V is TRBV7-2; D is unclear. Looked up from germline, CDR1 is SGHTA and CDR2 is FQGNSA. CDR3 length: 13 residues. V was trimmed by 7 bases and J by 4 bases, leaving 10 bases between them. As DNA, the CDR3 is TGTGCCAGCACCCTACTTATCACCGGGGAGCTGTTTTTT. Its protein product is CASTLLITGELFF.

The chain links TRBV29-1 to TRBJ1-2; D not resolved. Germline-derived CDR1 and CDR2 are SQVTM and ANQGSEA. This CDR3 contains 13 residues. Deletions cut 7 bases from V and 1 base from J, with 13 bases between. CDR3 in amino acids: CSASRLYNYGYTF. CDR3 bases: TGCAGCGCCTCGAGGCTTTATAACTATGGCTACACCTTC.

Details on this clonotype: A read error may produce the germline difference seen at one junction end. V and J are TRBV10-2 and TRBJ2-1; D may be TRBD1 (5 bases). From germline, CDR1 is WSHSY and CDR2 SAAADI. The CDR3 sequence is 12 residues long. The CDR3 is CPSSRANNKQFF. The CDR3 DNA reads as TGCCCCAGCAGCAGGGCAAACAATAAGCAGTTCTTC.

To note about this clonotype: Because the CDR3 is missing its conserved closing phenylalanine or tryptophan, this is likely a read error. Because the CDR3's place on the DNA is in doubt, the DNA is left out and the CDR3 is given as listed by TCRdb. The chain is built from TRBV29-1 and TRBJ2-2; the table gives TRBD2 as D, unverified against the DNA. The germline CDR1 and CDR2 sequences are SQVTM and ANQGSEA. The CDR3 spans 15 residues, counting both ends. The CDR3 is CSVGTSAANNGELSI.

Details on this clonotype: The conserved closing phenylalanine or tryptophan is absent in this CDR3, likely reflecting a read error. The DNA is omitted, as the CDR3 cannot be located on it reliably, and the CDR3 follows TCRdb's listing. The chain carries TRBV29-1 and TRBJ2-2; the table gives TRBD1 as D, unverified against the DNA. Both ends counted, the CDR3 spans 14 residues. Germline CDR1 reads SQVTM; CDR2 reads ANQGSEA. The CDR3 sequence: CSVDAGTNTGELSY.

This clonotype was seen just once. The gene calls are TRBV2 and TRBJ2-3; D unclear. Looked up from germline, CDR1 is SNHLY and CDR2 is FYNNEI. V lost 9 bases to trimming and J lost 15 bases, with 19 bases between them. This CDR3 has 11 amino acids. CDR3 nucleotide sequence: TGTGCCAGTAGTTTCGAAGATACATATTATTTT. This gives the protein CASSFEDTYYF.

Regarding this clonotype: The germline gene is not matched at one end of the junction; a read error may be the cause. The chain recombines TRBV6-6 with TRBJ1-6, with a weak D call TRBD1 (5 bases). The length of the CDR3 is 14 residues. From germline, CDR1 is MNHNY and CDR2 SVGAGI (reference sequence). The CDR3 DNA reads as TGTGCCAGCACCCACACGGGGGGAAGTTCATCCCTCCACTTT. Protein: CASTHTGGSSSLHF.

This clonotype has ten or more counts. This chain joins TRBV4-3 and TRBJ2-4, with D unclear. This CDR3 spans 14 amino acids. Germline CDR1 is LGHNA and CDR2 is YSLEER. The ends were cut back, 1 base at V and 9 bases at J, with 13 bases in the middle. CDR3 bases: TGCGCCAGCAGCCAAGGGTTTCGAATGGGCATTCAGTACTTC. The encoded protein is CASSQGFRMGIQYF.

V and J are TRBV5-4 and TRBJ1-1; D call uncertain. Germline loops: CDR1 SGHNT, CDR2 YYREEE (reference sequence). There are 15 residues in the CDR3. V lost 8 bases and J lost 10, with 27 bases in between. The CDR3 loop reads CASSLGRPGEALAFF. The CDR3 DNA reads as TGTGCCAGTAGTTTAGGTCGCCCCGGGGAGGCCTTAGCTTTCTTT.

For this clonotype: One end of the junction fails to match germline, which may point to a read error. V usage is TRBV6-6 and J usage is TRBJ2-4, with 8 positions matching TRBD1. This CDR3 has 15 amino acids. CDR1 is MNHNY, CDR2 SVGAGI, per germline (reference sequence). CDR3 in DNA: TGTGTCAGCAGGCCAGGACAGGGTACTAGGAACATTCAGTACTTC. Its protein is CVSRPGQGTRNIQYF.

Note on this clonotype: This sequence may be a read error, since a much larger clone differs from it by one base. This CDR3 is CASRTPLGRSRREQYF. The CDR3 DNA reads as TGTGCCAGCAGGACCCCCTTAGGGAGAAGCAGGCGCGAGCAGTACTTC. V is TRBV28 and J is TRBJ2-7; the D gene is possibly TRBD2 (5 bases). The V end was cut by 6 bases, the J end by 6 bases, with 24 bases between. CDR3 size: 16 residues. CDR1 is MDHEN, CDR2 SYDVKM, per germline.

This clonotype was seen more than once but under ten times. This may stem from a read error, because a much larger clone lies one nucleotide away. The J gene is TRBJ2-4, the V gene TRBV5-6; D is unresolved. The CDR3 runs 14 residues. V was clipped by 3 bases and J by 8 bases, with 15 bases between them. The germline gives CDR1 SGHDT, CDR2 YYEEEE. The CDR3 here is CASSSRHSLDIQYF. The CDR3, as DNA: TGTGCCAGCAGCTCGAGACATAGTTTGGACATTCAGTACTTC.

In regard to this clonotype: It may be a read error: a sequence one base away is much more abundant. The chain carries TRBV28 and TRBJ1-1; TRBD1 aligns across 7 bases. The CDR3 has 16 amino acids. The V gene end was trimmed by 8 bases and the J gene end by 0 bases; junction bases not matched to a gene: 12. CDR1 is MDHEN, CDR2 SYDVKM, per germline. CDR3: CASGTALLIMNTEAFF. In DNA, the CDR3 is TGTGCCAGCGGGACAGCGCTCCTAATCATGAACACTGAAGCTTTCTTT.

In its sample, this clonotype was seen once. The junction and the germline gene differ at one end; a read error may be behind it. The rearrangement joins TRBV6-2 or TRBV6-3 to TRBJ2-3; TRBD2 aligns across 8 bases. Germline loops: CDR1 MNHEY, CDR2 SVGEGT. This CDR3 contains 13 residues. The CDR3 spells CTSTAGTRTPQYF. As DNA, the CDR3 is TGTACCAGTACCGCTGGGACTAGAACCCCCCAGTATTTT.

This clonotype has only one observation. This sequence joins TRBV6-2 or TRBV6-3 and TRBJ2-7; D ambiguous. V gave up 7 bases and J gave up 8 bases, with 15 bases separating them. The CDR3 sequence is 12 residues long. CDR1 and CDR2 (germline): MNHEY, SVGEGT. CDR3: CASNNWGYKQYF. The CDR3 DNA reads TGTGCCAGCAATAATTGGGGATACAAGCAGTACTTC.

Comment on this clonotype: The CDR3 does not end in the conserved phenylalanine or tryptophan, so this is likely a read error. CDR3 sequence reads: CSVLTGVYEQYL. The CDR3 bases are TGCAGCGTGTTGACAGGGGTCTACGAGCAGTACTTA. The chain carries TRBV29-1 and TRBJ2-7, with 8 bases fitting TRBD1. Unmatched junction bases numbered 4, after V lost 6 bases and J lost 3 bases. Germline V gives CDR1 SQVTM, CDR2 ANQGSEA. The CDR3 consists of 12 residues.

Note on this clonotype: At one end the junction does not follow the germline gene, possibly because of a read error. This chain connects TRBV29-1 to TRBJ2-6; no clear D. This CDR3 is built from 14 residues. Germline CDR1 is SQVTM and CDR2 is ANQGSEA. The CDR3 nucleotides are TGCAGCGTTGGGGTCCAAGATGGGACCAACGTCCTGACTTTC. Its protein product is CSVGVQDGTNVLTF.

Note on this clonotype: The conserved phenylalanine or tryptophan is not found at the CDR3 terminus, so this likely reflects a read error. This chain joins TRBV19 and TRBJ1-1; TRBD1 matches at 11 bases. The CDR3 covers 17 residues. Germline V lookup: CDR1 LNHDA, CDR2 SQIVND (reference sequence). The CDR3 region is CVSRTRGQGDLNTEAFY. Written as DNA, the CDR3 is TGTGTCAGTCGCACCCGGGGACAGGGGGATCTGAACACTGAAGCTTTCTAT.

This sequence joins TRBV10-3 and TRBJ2-3; no firm D call. Trimming left V 4 bases short and J 12 bases short, with 20 bases between. The CDR3 loop spans 14 amino acids. Germline assignment: CDR1 ENHRY and CDR2 SYGVKD. CDR3 in DNA: TGTGCCATCAGTGTAGTACAAACCCGGGTTACACAGTATTTT. This translates into CAISVVQTRVTQYF.

As for this clonotype: One end of the junction is discordant with germline, which a read error may explain. The chain is built from TRBV11-2 and TRBJ1-2, with D uncertain. This CDR3 comprises 14 residues. Germline assignment: CDR1 SGHAT and CDR2 FQNNGV. The CDR3 bases are TGCGCCAGCAGCTTAGATCGGGCAGCTTATGTCTACATCTTC. Protein: CASSLDRAAYVYIF.

Remarks on this clonotype: Compared with germline, one end of the junction differs, possibly owing to a read error. The V gene is TRBV10-2, the J gene TRBJ2-7, with TRBD2 as a possible D gene (6 bases). Germline CDR1 is WSHSY and CDR2 is SAAADI. The CDR3 has 12 amino acids. CDR3 nucleotide sequence: TGCGCCTGCAGACTAGTTATCACCGAGCAGTACTTC. This gives the protein CACRLVITEQYF.

Only a few counts were recorded for this clonotype. This may be a read error, as it is one base from a much larger clone. The chain uses TRBV21-1 and TRBJ2-3; the table's D call TRBD1 went unverified against the DNA. TRBV21-1 is a pseudogene segment. The CDR3 length is 18 residues. The CDR3 nucleotides are TGTGCCAGCTGCAGAGGACAGGGGGCGCGGGACCACACAGATACGCAGTATTTT. It codes for CASCRGQGARDHTDTQYF.

The chain recombines TRBV4-2 with TRBJ2-7; the D gene is possibly TRBD2 (5 bases). The CDR3 has 15 residues. CDR1 is LGHNA, CDR2 YNFKEQ, per germline. Trimming left V 5 bases short and J 5 bases short, with 19 bases between. The CDR3 nucleotides read TGTGCCAGCAGCTCGGGCCCAGGAGGTCTTGACGAGCAGTACTTC. It encodes CASSSGPGGLDEQYF.

For this clonotype: Possible read error: a much larger clone is one base away. The rearrangement links TRBV7-9 to TRBJ2-1; tentative D call: TRBD2 (5 bases). The germline V and J ends were trimmed by 11 bases and 2 bases, with 16 bases remaining between them. CDR1 SEHNR and CDR2 FQNEAQ come from the germline V gene (reference sequence). The CDR3 totals 14 residues. DNA of the CDR3: TGTGCCTCACTCGGGCACGGGGCCTACAATGAGCAGTTCTTC. Translation: CASLGHGAYNEQFF. The full variable domain, in which reference TRBV7-9 and TRBJ2-1 provide the parts outside the CDR3, is DTGVSQNPRHKITKRGQNVTFRCDPISEHNRLYWYRQTLGQGPEFLTYFQNEAQLEKSRLLSDRFSAERPKGSFSTLEIQRTEQGDSAMYLCASLGHGAYNEQFFGPGTRLTVL.

On this clonotype itself: At one boundary the junction diverges from the germline segment, which might be a read error. The chain joins TRBV29-1 to TRBJ2-5, with 8 bases matching TRBD1. This CDR3 has 14 residues. The germline gives CDR1 SQVTM, CDR2 ANQGSEA. CDR3 DNA: TGCAGCGCTGGTAACGGACAGGGCCAAGAGAACCAGTACTTC. This sequence encodes CSAGNGQGQENQYF.

On this clonotype itself: The conserved phenylalanine or tryptophan is not found at the CDR3 terminus, so this likely reflects a read error. The chain employs TRBV29-1 and TRBJ2-3; 8 bases are shared with TRBD1. The CDR3 loop spans 14 amino acids. Germline V CDR1 and CDR2: SQVTM, ANQGSEA. After removal of 7 bases from V and 2 bases from J, the junction contained 8 bases not matched to a gene. The CDR3 protein is CSGGQGAVTDTQYL. The CDR3, as DNA: TGCAGCGGGGGGCAGGGGGCGGTCACAGATACGCAGTATCTT.

With regard to this clonotype: The junction departs from the called germline gene at one end, perhaps through a read error. This chain uses TRBV28 with TRBJ1-1; 7 bases are a match to TRBD1. The CDR3 runs to 14 residues. CDR1 is MDHEN, CDR2 SYDVKM, per germline. The CDR3 loop is CASTSGQTNTEALF. The DNA of the CDR3 is TGTGCCAGCACTTCGGGACAGACGAACACTGAAGCTCTCTTT.

The rearrangement joins TRBV29-1 to TRBJ2-1; 9 nucleotides agree with TRBD2. Germline-derived CDR1 and CDR2 are SQVTM and ANQGSEA. The CDR3 is 15 residues long. The ends lost 3 bases at V and 3 bases at J; junction bases unmatched: 6. DNA of the CDR3: TGCAGCGTTGATTCTCAGCGGGAGGTCTACAATGAGCAGTTCTTC. Protein: CSVDSQREVYNEQFF.

J is TRBJ2-1 and V is TRBV12-3 or TRBV12-4, with D uncertain. This CDR3 has 15 amino acids. Trimming shortened V by 8 bases and J by 4 bases, and 18 bases separated the two germline ends. The CDR3 nucleotides read TGTGCCAGCCAACCGAAAAGACGAGCTTACAATGAGCAGTTCTTC. This translates into CASQPKRRAYNEQFF.

The chain couples TRBV4-3 to TRBJ1-2, with TRBD1 matching over 9 bases. V shed 0 bases, J shed 5 bases, and the junction held 4 bases outside the gene matches. Per the germline V gene, CDR1 is LGHNA and CDR2 is YSLEER. The CDR3 contains 15 residues. CDR3 coding DNA: TGCGCCAGCAGCCAAGAATCCGGGACAGGGTATGGCTACACCTTC. Translating it yields CASSQESGTGYGYTF.

To note about this clonotype: Relative to the germline gene, one junction end is altered; a read error may explain this. The chain combines TRBV11-2 with TRBJ2-7; tentative D call: TRBD1 (5 bases). Germline V gene lookup returns CDR1 SGHAT and CDR2 FQNNGV. CDR3 length: 14 residues. The CDR3 coding sequence is TGTGCCAGCAGCTATAACAGGATCTCCTACGAGCAGAACTTC. As protein: CASSYNRISYEQNF.